This T cell receptor beta chain was sequenced for a study of blood T cell repertoires in COVID-19. The germline V gene has CDR1 SEHNR and CDR2 FQNEAQ (reference sequence). The V end was cut by 7 bases, the J end by 4 bases, with 10 bases between. The CDR3 is 12 residues long. In the authors' methods: Amplified reference gene primers provided the basis for estimating nucleated cell counts. Produced via immunoSEQ multiplex PCR; TCRdb's table is partial and in-frame only. V and J calls plus clone size are reproduced from that table; the DNA served to infer D and trimming. Of a few hundred thousand clones in the sample, approximately 91% were seen once.

This receptor was obtained from a woman aged 25 to 39 with COVID-19, enrolled during active disease. The sample was peripheral blood. This chain uses TRBV7-9 with TRBJ1-2; D gene unclear. For the CDR3, the DNA is TGTGCCAGCACAGCGGGAAGCTATGGCTACACCTTC. This sequence encodes CASTAGSYGYTF.